This TCR beta chain was sequenced for a study of T-cell reconstitution after alpha-beta-depleted transplantation in children. Preparation of the TCRbeta library was carried out with unique molecular identifiers. TCRdb redid the calling of the PCR reads with MiXCR, one entry per CDR3 protein. The sample consists of fewer than 400,000 distinct CDR3 sequences, approximately 20% of them appearing once. The sequenced sample was PBMCs from the stem cell graft donor, obtained from the stem cell graft. This sequence was found in a human donor who donated a stem cell graft to a child with acute myeloid leukemia.

CDR3 coding DNA: TGTGCCAGCAGCTTAGCAACTAGCGGGAGCAATGAGCAGTTCTTC. It specifies CASSLATSGSNEQFF. The rearrangement links TRBV7-2 to TRBJ2-1, with TRBD2 identical over 11 bases. CDR3 length equals 15 residues. V trimming: 0 bases; J trimming: 6 bases; junction bases outside the gene matches: 1. CDR1 and CDR2 (germline): SGHTA, FQGNSA.